What follows is one T cell receptor beta chain and its context. Germline V CDR1 and CDR2: WSHSY, SAAADI. V shed 3 bases, J shed 2 bases, and the junction held 9 bases outside the gene matches. The CDR3 sequence is 16 residues long. This specimen belongs to a study of shared clonotypes between healthy human individuals. Terminally differentiated effector memory CD45RA+ cells were left out of the naive CD8 fraction, which was CD45RO-negative and positively selected for CCR7. Measured with immunoSEQ multiplex PCR; TCRdb has only the in-frame clones, and not every one. The profile shows more than 2 million clones, roughly 94% of them singletons.

The specimen was naive CD8+ T cells sorted from blood. The TCR was taken from a man aged 18 to 29 in good health. The genes are TRBV10-2 and TRBJ2-7; 8 positions match TRBD1. The chain's CDR3 is CASSDALDRVAYEQYF. Here the CDR3 DNA reads TGCGCCAGCAGTGACGCCCTGGACAGGGTAGCCTACGAGCAGTACTTC.